These 15 T cell receptor beta chains were sequenced from one sample in a study of post-analysis software for immune sequencing data. Unique molecular identifiers featured in each of the TCR beta cDNA libraries. TCRdb re-derived calls from the PCR reads in MiXCR, one entry per CDR3 protein. The repertoire holds under 900,000 distinct CDR3 sequences, with roughly half as singletons. Antigen specificity for these receptors is unknown. Study-level results: Roughly 5 TRBV segments, TRBV5-6, TRBV5-1 and TRBV20-1 among them, were found more frequent in patients than controls.

The source material was blood. The receptors shown here come from a girl between 10 and 17 years old with multiple sclerosis.

The chain recombines TRBV6-5 with TRBJ2-5; 9 bases match TRBD2. The ends lost 8 bases at V and 2 bases at J; junction bases unmatched: 12. The CDR3 length is 16 residues. The germline CDR1 and CDR2 sequences are MNHEY and SVGAGI. The CDR3 sequence: CASGPVGSGGQETQYF. CDR3 DNA sequence: TGTGCCAGCGGCCCGGTCGGTAGCGGGGGTCAAGAGACCCAGTACTTC.

This clonotype occurred a few times. The genes are TRBV7-2 and TRBJ2-5; 10 positions agree with TRBD2. The tail of the sequence fits TRBJ2-7 better, so the J call may be wrong. Germline V CDR1 and CDR2: SGHTA, FQGNSA. CDR3 length: 15 residues. In nucleotides, the CDR3 is TGTGCCAGCAGCCTTAGCGGGGGGCATCTCCACGAGCAGTACTTC. It codes for CASSLSGGHLHEQYF.

Comment on this clonotype: A much larger clonotype is one base distant, so this may be a read error. The chain joins TRBV5-1 to TRBJ2-5; D not resolved. The J call could be wrong; TRBJ2-7 is a better fit for the DNA end. In germline, CDR1 is SGHRS, CDR2 YFSETQ. The CDR3 is 13 amino acids. CDR3 DNA: TGCGCCAGCAGCTTGGAACGGAACTACGAGCAGTACTTC. Residues: CASSLERNYEQYF.

This chain joins TRBV12-3 or TRBV12-4 and TRBJ1-2; D call uncertain. V dropped 4 bases and J dropped 8 bases, with 11 bases sitting between them. The CDR3 extends over 12 amino acids. The CDR3 here is CASSSRAGGYTF. Written as DNA, the CDR3 is TGTGCCAGCAGTTCACGGGCAGGCGGCTACACCTTC.

This clonotype was seen a few times. The chain uses TRBV15 and TRBJ2-6, with TRBD1 as a possible D gene (5 bases). The germline gives CDR1 LNHNV, CDR2 YYDKDF (reference sequence). The V end was cut by 9 bases, the J end by 0 bases, with 18 bases between. This CDR3 is built from 17 residues. This chain's CDR3 is CATSGQGPFSGANVLTF. The CDR3 DNA reads TGTGCCACAAGTGGGCAGGGCCCTTTCTCTGGGGCCAACGTCCTGACTTTC.

The chain couples TRBV5-1 to TRBJ1-5; 8 nucleotides align to TRBD1. Germline CDR1 SGHRS, CDR2 YFSETQ. The CDR3 loop spans 15 amino acids. Germline trimming cut 5 bases from V and 2 bases from J; bases unmatched to any gene: 6. The CDR3 bases are TGCGCCAGCAGGAAAGGACAGGGTGGCAATCAGCCCCAGCATTTT. It codes for CASRKGQGGNQPQHF. The full variable domain, rest sourced from reference TRBV5-1 and TRBJ1-5, is KAGVTQTPRYLIKTRGQQVTLSCSPISGHRSVSWYQQTPGQGLQFLFEYFSETQRNKGNFPGRFSGRQFSNSRSEMNVSTLELGDSALYLCASRKGQGGNQPQHFGDGTRLSIL.

The table lists this clonotype with a few counts. This chain uses TRBV20-1 with TRBJ2-7, with D perhaps matching TRBD1 or TRBD2 (5 bases each). The CDR3 consists of 14 residues. Germline V gives CDR1 DFQATT, CDR2 SNEGSKA (reference sequence). Trimming stripped 5 bases from V and 3 bases from J, with 17 bases between. The CDR3 loop is CSAYRDGQLYEQYF. As DNA, the CDR3 is TGCAGTGCTTACCGGGACGGGCAACTCTACGAGCAGTACTTC.

The rearrangement joins TRBV27 to TRBJ2-1; 11 bases match TRBD1. The DNA end lines up better with TRBJ2-7; the J call may be wrong. Germline lookup yields CDR1 MNHEY and CDR2 SMNVEV (reference sequence). CDR3 length: 17 residues. The CDR3 nucleotides read TGTGCCAGCAGTCCACCGACGGACAGGGGGCTCTACAATGAGCAGTACTTC. Translating it yields CASSPPTDRGLYNEQYF.

The rearrangement uses TRBV15 and TRBJ2-1, with 10 nucleotides matching TRBD1. The CDR3 runs to 17 residues. The trim removed 0 bases at V and 6 bases at J, leaving 8 bases unmatched. Looked up from germline, CDR1 is LNHNV and CDR2 is YYDKDF (reference sequence). This CDR3 reads CATSRESGQGVGNEQFF. In DNA form, the CDR3 reads TGTGCCACCAGCAGAGAATCCGGACAGGGGGTGGGCAATGAGCAGTTCTTC.

The chain joins TRBV7-2 to TRBJ1-1, with D unclear. This CDR3 region has 13 residues. Germline V lookup: CDR1 SGHTA, CDR2 FQGNSA. V was trimmed by 1 base and J by 7 bases, leaving 10 bases between them. CDR3: CASSLVISDEAFF. The CDR3 DNA is TGTGCCAGCAGCTTAGTAATTTCGGATGAAGCTTTCTTT.

This clonotype showed up just a few times. CDR3 loop: CASGPPRSGEKLFF. DNA for the CDR3: TGTGCCAGCGGCCCCCCTAGGAGTGGGGAAAAACTGTTTTTT. The chain recombines TRBV7-9 with TRBJ1-4, with D unresolved. From germline, CDR1 is SEHNR and CDR2 FQNEAQ (reference sequence). The length of the CDR3 is 14 residues. V lost 8 bases, J lost 8 bases, and 18 bases lay in between.

The chain is built from TRBV20-1 and TRBJ2-1, with D unresolved. Germline values: CDR1 DFQATT, CDR2 SNEGSKA (reference sequence). The V end was cut by 7 bases, the J end by 0 bases, with 10 bases between. The CDR3 sequence is 13 residues long. The DNA of the CDR3 is TGCAGTGGTCTCTTGAGCTCCTACAATGAGCAGTTCTTC. This codes for CSGLLSSYNEQFF.

The V call is TRBV2, the J call TRBJ2-1, with 14 bases lining up with TRBD2. The ends lost 3 bases at V and 9 bases at J; junction bases unmatched: 7. The CDR3 runs 16 residues. Germline V gene sequence: CDR1 SNHLY, CDR2 FYNNEI. The CDR3 spells CASSDLGLAGVVEQFF. The CDR3 DNA sequence: TGTGCCAGCAGTGACCTGGGACTAGCGGGAGTCGTTGAGCAGTTCTTC.

The chain links TRBV7-2 to TRBJ2-5; 9 bases align to TRBD2. In germline, CDR1 is SGHTA, CDR2 FQGNSA. J gave up 11 bases and V 5 bases, and 24 bases lay outside the gene matches. The CDR3 spans 18 residues. The CDR3 nucleotides are TGTGCCAGCAGCGTCAGGCTAGCGGGACAACCGCGTACAAATGAGCAGTACTTC. Its protein is CASSVRLAGQPRTNEQYF.

The CDR3: CASSLSSPDTDTQYF. The CDR3 region has the DNA TGCGCCAGCAGCTTGTCCAGTCCCGACACAGATACGCAGTATTTT. This rearrangement joins TRBV5-1 to TRBJ2-3, with D unclear. Trimming left V 1 base short and J 2 bases short, with 11 bases between. Germline values: CDR1 SGHRS, CDR2 YFSETQ. The CDR3 covers 15 residues.